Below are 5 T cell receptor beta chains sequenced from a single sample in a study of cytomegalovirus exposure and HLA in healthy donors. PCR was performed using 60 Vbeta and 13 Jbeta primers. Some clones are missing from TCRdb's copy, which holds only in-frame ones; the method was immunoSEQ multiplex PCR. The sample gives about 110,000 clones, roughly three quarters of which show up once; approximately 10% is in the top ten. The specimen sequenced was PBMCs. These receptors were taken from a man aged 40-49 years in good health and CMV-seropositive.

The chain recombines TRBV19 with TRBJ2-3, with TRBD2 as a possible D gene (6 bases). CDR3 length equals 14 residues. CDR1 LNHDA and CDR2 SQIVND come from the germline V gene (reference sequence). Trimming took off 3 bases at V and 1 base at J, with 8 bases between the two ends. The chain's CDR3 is CASSMASGTDTQYF. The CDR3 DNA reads TGTGCCAGTAGTATGGCTAGCGGCACAGATACGCAGTATTTT.

The CDR3 reads CASRTPGREGYNEQFF. The CDR3 bases are TGTGCCAGCAGGACCCCAGGGCGGGAGGGATACAATGAGCAGTTCTTC. The gene calls are TRBV6-7 and TRBJ2-1; TRBD2 agrees at 9 bases. TRBV6-7 belongs to the ORF category, with a function that is uncertain. The CDR3 contains 16 residues. Unmatched junction bases numbered 10, after V lost 6 bases and J lost 4 bases.

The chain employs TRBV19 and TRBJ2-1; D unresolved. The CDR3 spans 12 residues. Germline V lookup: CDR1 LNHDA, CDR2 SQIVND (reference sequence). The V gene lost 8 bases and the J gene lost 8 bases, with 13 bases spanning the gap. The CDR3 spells CASSMSDYEQFF. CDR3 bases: TGTGCCAGTTCTATGAGTGACTATGAGCAGTTCTTC.

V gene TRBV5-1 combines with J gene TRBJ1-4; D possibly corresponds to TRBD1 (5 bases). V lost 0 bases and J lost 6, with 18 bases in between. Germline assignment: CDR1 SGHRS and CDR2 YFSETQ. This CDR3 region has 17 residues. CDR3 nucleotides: TGCGCCAGCAGCTTGGACTCCGGGGGATTAACCTATGAAAAACTGTTTTTT. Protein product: CASSLDSGGLTYEKLFF.

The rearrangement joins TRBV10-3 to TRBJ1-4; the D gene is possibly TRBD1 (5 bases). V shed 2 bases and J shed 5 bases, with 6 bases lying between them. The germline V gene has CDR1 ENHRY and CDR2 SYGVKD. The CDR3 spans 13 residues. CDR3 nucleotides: TGTGCCATCAGTGAGGGACAAAATGAAAAACTGTTTTTT. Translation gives CAISEGQNEKLFF.